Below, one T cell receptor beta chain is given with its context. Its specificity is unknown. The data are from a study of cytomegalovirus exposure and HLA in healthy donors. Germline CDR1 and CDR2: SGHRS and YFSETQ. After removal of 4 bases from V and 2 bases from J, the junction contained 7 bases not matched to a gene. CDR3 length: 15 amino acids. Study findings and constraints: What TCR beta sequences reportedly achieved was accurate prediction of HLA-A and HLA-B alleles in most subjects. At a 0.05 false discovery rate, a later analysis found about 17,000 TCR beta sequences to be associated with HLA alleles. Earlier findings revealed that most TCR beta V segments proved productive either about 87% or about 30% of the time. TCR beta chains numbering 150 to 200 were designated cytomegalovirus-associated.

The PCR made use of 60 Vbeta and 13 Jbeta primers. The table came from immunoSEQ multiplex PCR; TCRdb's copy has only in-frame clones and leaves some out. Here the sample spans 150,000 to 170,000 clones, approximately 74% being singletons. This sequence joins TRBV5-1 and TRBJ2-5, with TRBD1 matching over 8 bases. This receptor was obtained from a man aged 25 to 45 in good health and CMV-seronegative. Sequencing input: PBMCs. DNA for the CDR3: TGCGCCAGCAGCGTAAAAGGGACAGGTCAAGAGACCCAGTACTTC. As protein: CASSVKGTGQETQYF.